Sequencing of this T cell receptor (beta chain) was carried out in a study of siplizumab effects on memory and regulatory T cells. Study-level points and caveats: Both greater diversity than memory cells and a major contribution to the alloresponse seemed to characterize naive T cells. Mean Treg-derived proportions of mappable alloreactive CD4+ clones were less than 80% for siplizumab and 25% to 30% for controls.

CDR3 length equals 14 residues. From germline, CDR1 is MNHEY and CDR2 SVGAGI. Losses at the gene ends were 6 bases for V and 3 bases for J; bases not matched to a gene: 8. A word on this clone: Its specificity is not known.

Where a few donor pairs were concerned, the unstimulated naive, memory, effector memory and TEMRA subsets underwent sequencing. About 10^5 TCR templates were assayed per sample. Using immunoSEQ multiplex PCR, the repertoire was profiled, and TCRdb retains in-frame clones only, with some absent. The repertoire has 40,000 to 45,000 clones, 80% to 90% of them found once; the top ten carry around 0.25%. The rearrangement links TRBV6-5 to TRBJ2-7; TRBD1 matches at 7 bases. This TCR was sampled from a human donor in good health. The sample consisted of naive CD4+ T cells sorted from blood. CDR3 amino acids: CASRSHRGYYEQYF. DNA for the CDR3: TGTGCCAGCAGATCGCACAGGGGCTACTACGAGCAGTACTTC.